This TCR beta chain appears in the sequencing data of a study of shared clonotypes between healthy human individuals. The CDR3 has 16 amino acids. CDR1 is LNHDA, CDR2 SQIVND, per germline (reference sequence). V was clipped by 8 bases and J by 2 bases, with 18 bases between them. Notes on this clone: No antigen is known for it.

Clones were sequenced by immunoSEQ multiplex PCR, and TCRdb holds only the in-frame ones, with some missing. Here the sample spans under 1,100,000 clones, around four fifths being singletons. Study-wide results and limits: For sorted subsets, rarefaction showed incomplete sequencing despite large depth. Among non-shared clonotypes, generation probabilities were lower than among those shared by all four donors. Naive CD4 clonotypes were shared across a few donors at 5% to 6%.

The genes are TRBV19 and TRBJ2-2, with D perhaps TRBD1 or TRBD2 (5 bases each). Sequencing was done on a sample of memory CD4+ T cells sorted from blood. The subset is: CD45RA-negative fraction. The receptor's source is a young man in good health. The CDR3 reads CASSGPRDGNTGELFF. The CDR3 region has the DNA TGTGCCAGTTCAGGCCCCCGGGACGGAAACACCGGGGAGCTGTTTTTT.